This entry lists 32 T cell receptor beta chains sequenced from one sample in a study of Ad26.COV2.S vaccination and SARS-CoV-2 variants. The method was immunoSEQ multiplex PCR; TCRdb's version includes in-frame clones alone and lacks a portion of them. The sample has over 110,000 clones, 86% seen once. The sample here was peripheral blood, taken after recovery from COVID-19. Every receptor here comes from a human donor who had recovered from COVID-19.

The chain is built from TRBV5-5 and TRBJ1-2; possible D gene TRBD1, 6 bases. The CDR3 consists of 16 residues. Trimming took 4 bases from V and 4 from J, leaving 20 bases between them. Germline V lookup: CDR1 SGHKS, CDR2 YYEKEE (reference sequence). The CDR3 sequence is CASSKSQGFPIYGYTF. As DNA, the CDR3 is TGTGCCAGCAGCAAATCACAGGGATTTCCCATCTATGGCTACACCTTC.

The gene calls are TRBV27 and TRBJ1-1; tentative D call: TRBD1 (5 bases). Germline CDR1 is MNHEY and CDR2 is SMNVEV (reference sequence). Between the trimmed V and J ends, which lost 6 bases and 1 base, there was a span of 9 bases. The length of the CDR3 is 13 residues. This CDR3 is CASRGEWNTEAFF. In nucleotides, the CDR3 is TGTGCCAGCAGAGGGGAGTGGAACACTGAAGCTTTCTTT.

This rearrangement joins TRBV5-5 to TRBJ2-5; possibly TRBD1 for D (5 bases). V was cut by 4 bases and J by 5 bases, with 15 bases left in between. The CDR3 spans 14 residues. CDR1 is SGHKS, CDR2 YYEKEE, per germline (reference sequence). The CDR3 DNA is TGTGCCAGCAGCCCCAGGGTACTCTTTGAGACCCAGTACTTC. Translated: CASSPRVLFETQYF.

This clone was counted only a few times. This chain links TRBV30 with TRBJ1-6; D gene unclear. Germline V CDR1 and CDR2: GTSNPN, SVGIG (reference sequence). V lost 2 bases, J lost 9 bases, and 11 bases lay in between. The CDR3 contains 13 residues. DNA of the CDR3: TGTGCCTGGAGTCCGGGAGTGGGTTCACCCCTCCACTTT. This gives the protein CAWSPGVGSPLHF.

The rearrangement links TRBV7-9 to TRBJ2-7; weak D call: TRBD1 (6 bases). Germline V gene data show CDR1 as SEHNR and CDR2 as FQNEAQ (reference sequence). There are 14 residues in the CDR3. Trimming took off 5 bases at V and 6 bases at J, with 17 bases between the two ends. CDR3: CASSPQGGSAEQYF. The CDR3 nucleotides read TGTGCCAGCAGCCCACAGGGTGGATCGGCCGAGCAGTACTTC.

J is TRBJ2-7 and V is TRBV7-2; the D call may be TRBD1 or TRBD2 (6 bases each). V was trimmed by 4 bases and J by 0 bases, leaving 13 bases between them. This CDR3 has 15 residues. The germline gives CDR1 SGHTA, CDR2 FQGNSA. CDR3 amino acids: CASSSIGGRSYEQYF. The CDR3 nucleotides read TGTGCCAGCAGCTCGATAGGGGGGCGCTCCTACGAGCAGTACTTC.

This chain connects TRBV28 to TRBJ1-6, with D hard to call. V gave up 5 bases and J gave up 9 bases, with 20 bases separating them. CDR1 is MDHEN, CDR2 SYDVKM, per germline. The CDR3 contains 16 residues. CDR3 residues: CASSIPPPHLSSPLHF. The CDR3 bases are TGTGCCAGCAGTATACCCCCACCGCATTTATCTTCACCCCTCCACTTT.

The chain recombines TRBV6-5 with TRBJ2-3; D might be TRBD1 (5 bases). CDR1 MNHEY and CDR2 SVGAGI come from the germline V gene. This CDR3 comprises 14 residues. V lost 3 bases to trimming and J lost 4 bases, with 11 bases between them. The chain's CDR3 is CASSYGQGPDTQYF. The CDR3 nucleotides read TGTGCCAGCAGTTATGGGCAGGGCCCAGATACGCAGTATTTT.

The gene calls are TRBV11-2 and TRBJ2-1; 9 bases are shared with TRBD2. This CDR3 comprises 17 residues. Germline lookup yields CDR1 SGHAT and CDR2 FQNNGV. V was pared by 4 bases and J by 2 bases, with 9 bases of the junction left unmatched. CDR3: CASSSRGGGATYNEQFF. DNA for the CDR3: TGTGCCAGCAGCTCCCGCGGCGGGGGGGCCACCTACAATGAGCAGTTCTTC.

This clone was detected only once. The gene calls are TRBV28 and TRBJ1-4; a possible D gene is TRBD1 (6 bases). CDR1 MDHEN and CDR2 SYDVKM come from the germline V gene. This CDR3 comprises 15 residues. V lost 3 bases, J lost 4 bases, and 12 bases lay in between. CDR3 amino acids: CASSFRGAGNEKLFF. As DNA, the CDR3 is TGTGCCAGCAGTTTCAGGGGAGCCGGTAATGAAAAACTGTTTTTT.

In its sample, this clone was seen once. The chain recombines TRBV5-3 with TRBJ1-1; no clear D. TRBV5-3 counts as an open reading frame of uncertain function. The CDR3 covers 8 residues. Trimming pared 9 bases from V and 10 bases from J, leaving 7 bases between. As DNA, the CDR3 is TGTGCCATTGCCCCAGCTTTCTTT. Residues: CAIAPAFF.

The chain joins TRBV11-2 to TRBJ2-3; D is unresolved. Germline V gene sequence: CDR1 SGHAT, CDR2 FQNNGV. Trimming took off 1 base at V and 0 bases at J, with 8 bases between the two ends. CDR3 length equals 15 residues. The CDR3 sequence is CASSLVARSTDTQYF. DNA of the CDR3: TGTGCCAGCAGCTTAGTTGCTAGAAGCACAGATACGCAGTATTTT.

The gene calls are TRBV27 and TRBJ2-1, with 9 bases that match TRBD1. Trimming removed 1 base from V and 4 bases from J; junction bases left unmatched: 2. This CDR3 is built from 15 residues. Germline CDR1 MNHEY, CDR2 SMNVEV (reference sequence). Here the CDR3 DNA reads TGTGCCAGCAGTTTATACGGGACAGGGTACAATGAGCAGTTCTTC. Translated: CASSLYGTGYNEQFF.

The chain recombines TRBV29-1 with TRBJ1-4; D unclear. V was shortened by 3 bases and J by 8 bases, with 16 bases between the two germline ends. CDR1 SQVTM and CDR2 ANQGSEA come from the germline V gene. The CDR3 is 14 amino acids. This CDR3 is CSVELTGPLEKLFF. The CDR3 DNA reads as TGCAGCGTTGAGCTTACCGGGCCCTTAGAAAAACTGTTTTTT.

This chain joins TRBV5-6 and TRBJ2-1; D remains unclear. Per germline, CDR1 SGHDT and CDR2 YYEEEE. V was clipped by 2 bases and J by 4 bases, with 4 bases between them. The length of the CDR3 is 12 residues. CDR3 sequence: CASSFSYNEQFF. The CDR3 coding sequence is TGTGCCAGCAGCTTTTCTTACAATGAGCAGTTCTTC.

The chain links TRBV7-9 to TRBJ2-3; D ambiguous. Deletions cut 7 bases from V and 3 bases from J, with 14 bases between. CDR1 and CDR2 from the germline V gene are SEHNR and FQNEAQ (reference sequence). The CDR3 contains 14 residues. The CDR3 loop is CASTQIRETDTQYF. Here the CDR3 DNA reads TGTGCCAGCACCCAAATCCGCGAAACAGATACGCAGTATTTT.

V is TRBV5-1 and J is TRBJ2-7; D not certain. The CDR3 has 14 amino acids. Germline V gene data show CDR1 as SGHRS and CDR2 as YFSETQ. Trimming stripped 4 bases from V and 7 bases from J, with 18 bases between. DNA of the CDR3: TGCGCCAGCAGCCGAGACCCGGGCCGCCAGGAGCAGTACTTC. The encoded protein is CASSRDPGRQEQYF.

The V and J genes are TRBV27 and TRBJ2-7; D tentatively reads TRBD1 or TRBD2 (5 bases each). Deletions cut 0 bases from V and 7 bases from J, with 13 bases between. The CDR3 is 14 residues long. CDR1 MNHEY and CDR2 SMNVEV come from the germline V gene (reference sequence). CDR3 protein: CASSLSGVTREQYF. CDR3 sequence (DNA): TGTGCCAGCAGTTTATCGGGGGTGACGCGGGAGCAGTACTTC.

The J gene is TRBJ2-1, the V gene TRBV7-2, with 9 positions matching TRBD2. CDR3 length: 12 amino acids. Looked up from germline, CDR1 is SGHTA and CDR2 is FQGNSA. V lost 11 bases to trimming and J lost 5 bases; unmatched junction nucleotides: 4. This CDR3 reads CAGRLADNEQFF. In DNA, the CDR3 is TGTGCCGGGCGACTAGCGGACAATGAGCAGTTCTTC.

This clone was picked up one time. CDR3 protein: CASSIDRFLGQGKTEAFF. The CDR3 bases are TGTGCCAGTAGTATAGATCGATTTTTGGGACAGGGAAAAACTGAAGCTTTCTTT. The V gene is TRBV19, the J gene TRBJ1-1, with 9 bases identical to TRBD1. Losses at the gene ends were 0 bases for V and 5 bases for J; bases not matched to a gene: 13. The CDR3 runs 18 residues. The germline V gene has CDR1 LNHDA and CDR2 SQIVND (reference sequence).

The V gene is TRBV6-5, the J gene TRBJ2-7; possibly TRBD2 for D (7 bases). This CDR3 spans 16 amino acids. V was cut by 0 bases and J by 2 bases, with 14 bases left in between. Germline CDR1 reads MNHEY; CDR2 reads SVGAGI. The DNA for the CDR3 is TGTGCCAGCAGTTACTCGTACACGGGGGGCGCCTACGAGCAGTACTTC. Protein product: CASSYSYTGGAYEQYF.

The chain joins TRBV6-2 or TRBV6-3 to TRBJ2-1, with D perhaps matching TRBD2 (5 bases). Trimming shortened V by 5 bases and J by 13 bases, and 15 bases separated the two germline ends. The CDR3 spans 12 residues. CDR1 and CDR2 from the germline V gene are MNHEY and SVGEGT. DNA for the CDR3: TGTGCCAGCAGTACTAGAACAAGGGAACAGTTCTTC. Translation: CASSTRTREQFF.

The V gene is TRBV5-1, the J gene TRBJ2-7, with D perhaps assigned TRBD1 or TRBD2 (5 bases each). Deletions cut 6 bases from V and 0 bases from J, with 25 bases between. This CDR3 has 18 residues. The germline V gene encodes CDR1 SGHRS and CDR2 YFSETQ. As DNA, the CDR3 is TGCGCCAGCACCCCGGGACGGCACCGGGCTACGGACTCCTACGAGCAGTACTTC. Translation gives CASTPGRHRATDSYEQYF.

The V gene is TRBV24-1, the J gene TRBJ2-5, with 8 bases aligning to TRBD1. CDR1 and CDR2 (germline): KGHDR, SFDVKD. With 1 base clipped from V and 4 bases from J, the junction kept 4 bases outside the gene matches. The CDR3 is 15 amino acids. The CDR3 DNA follows: TGTGCCACCAGTGATTTCTCAGGGGGCCCAGAGACCCAGTACTTC. Protein: CATSDFSGGPETQYF.

V is TRBV10-3 and J is TRBJ2-6; possible D gene TRBD1, 6 bases. There are 18 residues in the CDR3. Germline V gives CDR1 ENHRY, CDR2 SYGVKD. Trimming took off 0 bases at V and 4 bases at J, with 16 bases between the two ends. CDR3 residues: CAISESTSETGGANVLTF. Here the CDR3 DNA reads TGTGCCATCAGTGAGTCGACCTCAGAGACAGGAGGGGCCAACGTCCTGACTTTC.

The chain uses TRBV5-1 and TRBJ2-5; TRBD1 might be the D (6 bases). This CDR3 has 14 amino acids. The germline V and J ends were trimmed by 4 bases and 5 bases, with 15 bases remaining between them. Germline V gives CDR1 SGHRS, CDR2 YFSETQ. The CDR3 DNA follows: TGCGCCAGCAGCCTCCGGACAGACGTCGAGACCCAGTACTTC. The encoded protein is CASSLRTDVETQYF.

The chain uses TRBV27 and TRBJ1-1; unclear D gene. The CDR3 is 14 residues long. V shed 6 bases and J shed 3 bases, with 14 bases lying between them. The V gene's germline CDR1 is MNHEY and CDR2 SMNVEV (reference sequence). The CDR3 region is CASRGGRWDTEAFF. The CDR3 DNA is TGTGCCAGCAGGGGAGGACGGTGGGACACTGAAGCTTTCTTT.

This clone came up once. The V call is TRBV19, the J call TRBJ2-2, with D perhaps given as TRBD1 or TRBD2 (6 bases each). CDR3 length: 15 amino acids. Germline loops: CDR1 LNHDA, CDR2 SQIVND (reference sequence). Trimming cost V 8 bases and J 0 bases, with 13 bases left between them. The CDR3 loop is CASRLGGANTGELFF. The CDR3 DNA sequence: TGTGCCAGTCGTCTGGGGGGCGCGAACACCGGGGAGCTGTTTTTT.

J is TRBJ2-2 and V is TRBV19; 7 bases map to TRBD1. Germline V lookup: CDR1 LNHDA, CDR2 SQIVND (reference sequence). The CDR3 extends over 15 amino acids. With V trimmed by 4 bases and J by 2 bases, 4 bases remained unmatched. CDR3 protein: CASSRQGRNTGELFF. CDR3 in DNA: TGTGCCAGTAGTAGACAGGGTCGAAACACCGGGGAGCTGTTTTTT.

This clone was detected a few times. The rearrangement uses TRBV18 and TRBJ2-1; TRBD2 matches at 12 bases. Looked up from germline, CDR1 is KGHSH and CDR2 is LQKENI. Trimming at V came to 2 bases and at J to 1 base, leaving 0 bases not matched to a gene. This CDR3 comprises 16 residues. In nucleotides, the CDR3 is TGTGCCAGCTCACCAACTAGCGGGGGGTCCTACAATGAGCAGTTCTTC. Its protein is CASSPTSGGSYNEQFF.

The V and J genes are TRBV18 and TRBJ2-4; no reliable D call. The CDR3 runs to 15 residues. Trimming took off 2 bases at V and 1 base at J, with 9 bases between the two ends. The germline gives CDR1 KGHSH, CDR2 LQKENI. CDR3 bases: TGTGCCAGCTCACCAAGTGCAGAGGCCAAAAACATTCAGTACTTC. It encodes CASSPSAEAKNIQYF. Full variable domain (remainder filled in from reference TRBV18 and TRBJ2-4): NAGVMQNPRHLVRRRGQEARLRCSPMKGHSHVYWYRQLPEEGLKFMVYLQKENIIDESGMPKERFSAEFPKEGPSILRIQQVVRGDSAAYFCASSPSAEAKNIQYFGAGTRLSVL.

This chain joins TRBV27 and TRBJ2-3, with D possibly TRBD1 on 6 matching bases. The CDR3 is 13 amino acids. Looked up from germline, CDR1 is MNHEY and CDR2 is SMNVEV (reference sequence). V shed 4 bases and J shed 3 bases, with 8 bases lying between them. The CDR3 protein is CASSSTGTDTQYF. CDR3 DNA sequence: TGTGCCAGCAGTTCAACAGGGACAGATACGCAGTATTTT.